This TCR beta chain is drawn from a study of T cell responses to AZD1222 COVID-19 vaccine. The overall study: Second-dose timings of about 4 or about 12 weeks were pooled.

The method was immunoSEQ multiplex PCR; TCRdb's version includes in-frame clones alone and lacks a portion of them. The repertoire holds 150,000 or so clones, around 92% seen once, with roughly 0.9% in the top ten. The sequencing used peripheral blood, collected on day 0 of AZD1222 vaccination. This TCR came from an adult in good health.

In nucleotides, the CDR3 is TGTGCCAGCTCACCTGTCGGGCAGACCTACGAGCAGTACTTC. This encodes CASSPVGQTYEQYF. V usage is TRBV18 and J usage is TRBJ2-7; D is ambiguous. Per germline, CDR1 KGHSH and CDR2 LQKENI. Trimming took 3 bases from V and 2 from J, leaving 11 bases between them. CDR3 size: 14 residues.